This TCR beta chain was sequenced for a study of T cells after yellow fever vaccination. TCRdb analysed the 5' RACE reads with MiXCR anew, one entry per CDR3 protein. The sample has about 52,000 distinct CDR3 sequences, around 7% seen once; the top ten hold 24%. This clonotype was seen repeatedly, ten times or more. V gave up 4 bases and J gave up 3 bases, with 9 bases separating them. Germline V lookup: CDR1 MNHEY, CDR2 SVGAGI. The CDR3 is 13 residues long. The sequencing used CD8+ T cells not binding an NS4B(214-222) dextramer, sorted from PBMCs, collected roughly 47 days after the first yellow fever vaccination. The V call is TRBV6-5, the J call TRBJ1-1; tentative D call: TRBD1 (5 bases). This clonotype was obtained from a man between 18 and 35 years old who received the YFV17D yellow fever vaccine. Here the CDR3 DNA reads TGTGCCAGCAGTTCCCAGGGAGACACTGAAGCTTTCTTT. As protein: CASSSQGDTEAFF.